The source of this T cell receptor (beta chain) is a study of shared clonotypes between healthy human individuals. Assay: immunoSEQ multiplex PCR; the TCRdb copy retains only in-frame clones and omits some. This table has about 2.4 million clones, approximately 94% appearing once. The germline gives CDR1 MDHEN, CDR2 SYDVKM. This CDR3 is 16 amino acids long. V was pared by 6 bases and J by 2 bases, with 7 bases of the junction left unmatched. Study findings and constraints: In contrast to clonotypes shared by all four donors, non-shared clonotypes had lower generation probabilities. The represented genetic and exposure-history diversity was limited by the small number of donors. For sorted subsets, rarefaction showed incomplete sequencing despite large depth.

Of note for this clone: Its antigen is not known.

CD4+ cell separation produced CD45RA+ naive and CD45RA-negative memory subsets. The receptor was isolated from a man between 18 and 35 years old in good health. Some clones in this sample may be carry-over from other donors' samples. Sequenced: naive CD4+ T cells from PBMCs. Sample subset: CD45RA+ positively selected. The J gene is TRBJ2-1, the V gene TRBV28; 10 bases match TRBD1. The CDR3 bases are TGTGCCAGCAGCCCATGGACAGGGGGAGCCTACAATGAGCAGTTCTTC. Protein: CASSPWTGGAYNEQFF.